These T cell receptor beta chains were read from a single sample in a study of blood T cell repertoires in COVID-19. Repertoires were generated with immunoSEQ multiplex PCR, while TCRdb's copy carries only in-frame clones and drops some. The sample has 55,000 to 85,000 clones; roughly 86% are singletons. The sequenced sample was peripheral blood. All receptors come from a woman in her 70s with acute or convalescent COVID-19. Both conserved end residues are part of each CDR3. Fields, in order: J gene, V gene, D gene, clone size, CDR3 protein, CDR3 DNA. The D gene is left open where the match is weak. Not every row has a clone size; where given, it reads once, few, many or a size class.

J: TRBJ2-1
V: TRBV2
D: .
size: .
CDR3: CASFWDSNEQFF
DNA: TGTGCCAGCTTTTGGGACTCCAATGAGCAGTTCTTC

J: TRBJ1-6
V: TRBV25-1
D: .
size: few
CDR3: CASQDWGGSYNSPLHF
DNA: TGTGCCTCCCAGGATTGGGGAGGCTCCTATAATTCACCCCTCCACTTT

J: TRBJ1-1
V: TRBV4-3
D: .
size: .
CDR3: CASSQREDRNTEAFF
DNA: TGCGCCAGCAGCCAAAGGGAAGACAGGAACACTGAAGCTTTCTTT

J: TRBJ1-1
V: TRBV6-2/TRBV6-3
D: TRBD1
size: .
CDR3: CASSTTGAWDTEAFF
DNA: TGTGCCAGCAGTACAACAGGGGCTTGGGACACTGAAGCTTTCTTT

J: TRBJ1-2
V: TRBV4-3
D: .
size: few
CDR3: CASSQQRASTYGYTF
DNA: TGCGCCAGCAGCCAACAGCGGGCCAGTACCTATGGCTACACCTTC

J: TRBJ1-2
V: TRBV19
D: TRBD1
size: .
CDR3: CASSPGTGYGYTF
DNA: TGTGCCAGTAGTCCCGGGACAGGGTACGGCTACACCTTC

J: TRBJ2-2
V: TRBV6-5
D: .
size: .
CDR3: CASSFLTRTPGELFF
DNA: TGTGCCAGCAGTTTCTTAACTAGGACTCCCGGGGAGCTGTTTTTT

J: TRBJ2-1
V: TRBV29-1
D: TRBD2
size: .
CDR3: CSVVNPLGTRGLLNEQFF
DNA: TGCAGCGTTGTGAATCCCCTAGGGACTAGAGGCTTGCTGAATGAGCAGTTCTTC

J: TRBJ2-5
V: TRBV27
D: .
size: .
CDR3: CASSLYRERLETQYF
DNA: TGTGCCAGCAGTTTGTACCGCGAGCGGTTGGAGACCCAGTACTTC

J: TRBJ1-6
V: TRBV2
D: TRBD1
size: .
CDR3: CASSGQGLNSPLHF
DNA: TGTGCCAGCAGTGGACAGGGGTTAAATTCACCCCTCCACTTT

J: TRBJ1-5
V: TRBV28
D: TRBD1
size: .
CDR3: CASSDGTESYSNQPQHF
DNA: TGTGCCAGCAGCGATGGGACAGAATCTTATAGCAATCAGCCCCAGCATTTT

J: TRBJ2-7
V: TRBV10-1
D: TRBD1
size: .
CDR3: CASNGQGTEQYF
DNA: TGCGCCAGCAATGGACAGGGGACCGAGCAGTACTTC

J: TRBJ2-7
V: TRBV5-1
D: .
size: .
CDR3: CASSLVDSLYEQYF
DNA: TGCGCCAGCAGCTTAGTCGACAGCCTCTACGAGCAGTACTTC

J: TRBJ2-2
V: TRBV10-3
D: TRBD1
size: .
CDR3: CAISPGQGGTGELFF
DNA: TGTGCCATCAGCCCGGGACAGGGGGGAACCGGGGAGCTGTTTTTT

J: TRBJ2-3
V: TRBV5-5
D: .
size: few
CDR3: CASSLQGKSTDTQYF
DNA: TGTGCCAGCAGCTTGCAGGGGAAGAGCACAGATACGCAGTATTTT

J: TRBJ2-1
V: TRBV5-1
D: TRBD2
size: .
CDR3: CASSFSGTTSDEQFF
DNA: TGCGCCAGCAGCTTCTCCGGGACTACCTCGGATGAGCAGTTCTTC

J: TRBJ2-1
V: TRBV9
D: TRBD1
size: .
CDR3: CASSVSQGVPYNEQFF
DNA: TGTGCCAGCAGCGTCTCACAGGGGGTGCCCTACAATGAGCAGTTCTTC

J: TRBJ1-1
V: TRBV7-8
D: .
size: once
CDR3: CASSPPTKTEMNTEAFF
DNA: TGTGCCAGCAGCCCACCCACCAAGACAGAGATGAACACTGAAGCTTTCTTT

J: TRBJ2-3
V: TRBV5-4
D: .
size: .
CDR3: CASSLVLDTQYF
DNA: TGTGCCAGCAGCTTGGTCTTAGATACGCAGTATTTT

J: TRBJ2-1
V: TRBV7-9
D: .
size: few
CDR3: CASSSDTLEQFF
DNA: TGTGCCAGCAGCTCGGACACCCTTGAGCAGTTCTTC

J: TRBJ2-1
V: TRBV6-5
D: .
size: .
CDR3: CASSARAGEQFF
DNA: TGTGCCAGCAGCGCACGAGCGGGTGAGCAGTTCTTC

J: TRBJ1-2
V: TRBV18
D: TRBD1
size: .
CDR3: CASSRPGTGLTTGYTF
DNA: TGTGCCAGCTCACGTCCCGGGACAGGGCTAACTACCGGCTACACCTTC

J: TRBJ2-7
V: TRBV5-1
D: TRBD2
size: .
CDR3: CASSFLAGGSHEQYF
DNA: TGCGCCAGCAGCTTTCTAGCGGGAGGATCCCACGAGCAGTACTTC

J: TRBJ2-6
V: TRBV19
D: .
size: .
CDR3: CASSPEQKYSGANVLTF
DNA: TGTGCCAGTAGTCCGGAACAGAAATACTCTGGGGCCAACGTCCTGACTTTC

J: TRBJ1-2
V: TRBV19
D: .
size: .
CDR3: CASSPISLVPNYGYTF
DNA: TGTGCCAGTAGCCCTATTAGTTTAGTACCTAACTATGGCTACACCTTC

J: TRBJ1-1
V: TRBV30
D: TRBD1
size: .
CDR3: CAWGGQGNTEAFF
DNA: TGTGCCTGGGGGGGACAGGGAAACACTGAAGCTTTCTTT

J: TRBJ2-7
V: TRBV7-8
D: .
size: .
CDR3: CASSLNLVSYEQYF
DNA: TGTGCCAGCAGCTTAAATCTTGTTTCCTACGAGCAGTACTTC

J: TRBJ1-2
V: TRBV2
D: .
size: .
CDR3: CASSVETNYGYTF
DNA: TGTGCCAGCAGTGTAGAAACTAACTATGGCTACACCTTC

J: TRBJ1-2
V: TRBV5-4
D: TRBD1
size: .
CDR3: CASGTTGSPSYGYTF
DNA: TGTGCCAGCGGTACGACAGGGTCCCCAAGCTATGGCTACACCTTC

J: TRBJ2-3
V: TRBV28
D: .
size: .
CDR3: CASSSPAGKETDTQYF
DNA: TGTGCCAGCAGTTCCCCCGCGGGGAAAGAGACAGATACGCAGTATTTT

J: TRBJ1-1
V: TRBV19
D: .
size: .
CDR3: CASRRSRVLDTEAFF
DNA: TGTGCCAGTCGGCGAAGCAGGGTCTTGGACACTGAAGCTTTCTTT

J: TRBJ1-1
V: TRBV3-1/TRBV3-2
D: .
size: .
CDR3: CASRDTMNTEAFF
DNA: TGTGCCAGCAGGGACACCATGAACACTGAAGCTTTCTTT

J: TRBJ2-2
V: TRBV7-9
D: TRBD1
size: .
CDR3: CASSPDRATGELFF
DNA: TGTGCCAGCAGCCCGGACAGGGCAACCGGGGAGCTGTTTTTT

J: TRBJ1-2
V: TRBV7-9
D: .
size: few
CDR3: CAGNRQGDGYTF
DNA: TGTGCCGGAAACAGGCAGGGTGATGGCTACACCTTC

J: TRBJ2-7
V: TRBV28
D: TRBD1
size: .
CDR3: CASSPSGQGATKSHEQYF
DNA: TGTGCCAGCAGTCCCTCGGGACAGGGGGCGACGAAGTCCCACGAGCAGTACTTC

J: TRBJ1-5
V: TRBV19
D: .
size: .
CDR3: CASSPVDVLSNQPQHF
DNA: TGTGCCAGTAGCCCCGTAGATGTACTTAGCAATCAGCCCCAGCATTTT

J: TRBJ2-5
V: TRBV28
D: .
size: .
CDR3: CASSFGPPGETQYF
DNA: TGTGCCAGCAGTTTTGGACCTCCGGGGGAGACCCAGTACTTC

J: TRBJ2-5
V: TRBV30
D: .
size: .
CDR3: CAWRSVAGAGETQYF
DNA: TGTGCCTGGAGATCGGTGGCAGGGGCGGGAGAGACCCAGTACTTC

J: TRBJ1-2
V: TRBV23-1
D: .
size: once
CDR3: CASGGESANYGYTF
DNA: TGCGCCAGCGGCGGGGAGTCCGCTAACTATGGCTACACCTTC

J: TRBJ1-3
V: TRBV27
D: .
size: .
CDR3: CASSLSRGGPNTIYF
DNA: TGTGCCAGCAGTTTATCGAGGGGGGGTCCAAACACCATATATTTT

J: TRBJ1-2
V: TRBV30
D: .
size: few
CDR3: CAWLEAFRGYTF
DNA: TGTGCCTGGTTAGAGGCATTTAGGGGCTACACCTTC

J: TRBJ2-5
V: TRBV18
D: TRBD2
size: few
CDR3: CASSPGEGWTSGQETQYF
DNA: TGTGCCAGCTCCCCCGGGGAGGGGTGGACTAGCGGTCAAGAGACCCAGTACTTC

J: TRBJ2-5
V: TRBV13
D: TRBD1
size: .
CDR3: CASSLDGTGAETQYF
DNA: TGTGCCAGCAGCTTAGATGGGACAGGGGCAGAGACCCAGTACTTC

J: TRBJ1-2
V: TRBV18
D: TRBD1
size: .
CDR3: CASSPSGQGTDYTF
DNA: TGTGCCAGCTCACCTTCGGGACAGGGGACGGACTACACCTTC